Sequencing of this T cell receptor beta chain was carried out in a study of blood T cell repertoires in COVID-19. As for the study in general: COVID-19 samples from acute and convalescent phases originated in the United States, Italy and Spain. T cells, B-cell-depleted T cells, or PBMCs supplied cDNA or gDNA.

Original methodology: Estimated nucleated cell counts came from reference gene primer amplification. The protocol was immunoSEQ multiplex PCR, while the TCRdb copy is restricted to in-frame clones and leaves out a portion. V and J calls and clone size are copied from that table; D and trimming were computed from the DNA. The top ten clones hold 1.9% of a sample with hundreds of thousands of clones, approximately 84% of them seen once. This CDR3 has 14 residues. The ends lost 5 bases at V and 4 bases at J; junction bases unmatched: 7. Per germline, CDR1 SQVTM and CDR2 ANQGSEA. The chain recombines TRBV29-1 with TRBJ1-2; the match to TRBD1 covers 10 bases. Sample: peripheral blood. This sequence originates from a woman at least 80 years old with acute or convalescent COVID-19. This CDR3 is CSVPRQGARYGYTF. The CDR3 nucleotides are TGCAGCGTTCCCCGACAGGGGGCGCGCTATGGCTACACCTTC.